This T cell receptor beta chain was documented in a study of blood T cell repertoires in COVID-19. Looked up from germline, CDR1 is WSHSY and CDR2 is SAAADI. The length of the CDR3 is 15 residues. With 5 bases clipped from V and 5 bases from J, the junction kept 5 bases outside the gene matches. The method was immunoSEQ multiplex PCR; TCRdb's version includes in-frame clones alone and lacks a portion of them. The sample carries about 88,000 clones, about nine tenths recorded once. The chain couples TRBV10-2 to TRBJ2-3; 12 positions agree with TRBD2. The source of this sequence is a male donor with acute or convalescent COVID-19. Sample: peripheral blood. The CDR3 nucleotides read TGCGCCAGCAGTCCTAGCGGGGGGGCGAAAGATACGCAGTATTTT. Its protein product is CASSPSGGAKDTQYF.